The 32 T cell receptor beta chains given below trace back to one sample, sequenced in a study of CD8 T cells in Susac syndrome. The RNA input was roughly 0.45 to 1 ug, and it was reverse transcribed with random hexamers. From the immunoSEQ multiplex PCR reads, TCRdb called clonotypes with MiXCR, one entry per CDR3 protein. This sample has 130,000 or so distinct CDR3 sequences, with roughly 95% found just once. The sample taken for sequencing was CD4+ T cells from PBMCs. The receptor source for this set is a human donor with Susac syndrome.

This CDR3 is CASSPDSLSYEQYF. The CDR3 coding sequence is TGTGCCAGCAGCCCGGACAGTCTTTCCTACGAGCAGTACTTC. This chain links TRBV5-4 with TRBJ2-7, with D perhaps TRBD1 (6 bases). CDR3 length: 14 amino acids. Trimming removed 4 bases at V and 1 base at J, with 12 bases between. Germline CDR1 SGHNT, CDR2 YYREEE (reference sequence).

The V call is TRBV20-1, the J call TRBJ1-5, with a weak D call TRBD1 (6 bases). Deletions cut 3 bases from V and 3 bases from J, with 9 bases between. The CDR3 loop spans 13 amino acids. The germline V gene has CDR1 DFQATT and CDR2 SNEGSKA (reference sequence). The DNA for the CDR3 is TGCAGTGCTAGGGGGGCAAACAATCAGCCCCAGCATTTT. Encoded protein: CSARGANNQPQHF.

The chain carries TRBV30 and TRBJ1-1; 8 bases fit TRBD1. The CDR3 is made up of 11 amino acids. The germline gives CDR1 GTSNPN, CDR2 SVGIG (reference sequence). Unmatched junction bases numbered 4, after V lost 2 bases and J lost 11 bases. The CDR3 bases are TGTGCCTGGAGTCCACAGGGGGGGGCTTTCTTT. Amino acid sequence: CAWSPQGGAFF.

V gene TRBV7-2 combines with J gene TRBJ2-7; D may be TRBD1 (6 bases). The CDR3 has 11 amino acids. Germline CDR1 SGHTA, CDR2 FQGNSA. Trimming removed 4 bases from V and 9 bases from J, with 10 bases in between. CDR3 nucleotides: TGTGCCAGCAGCTCATTCAGGGGGCAGTACTTC. This codes for CASSSFRGQYF.

In DNA form, the CDR3 reads TGTGCCAGCAGTTACTCCAGGGGGGTTACCTATCTTGGCTACACCTTC. It codes for CASSYSRGVTYLGYTF. The chain combines TRBV6-5 with TRBJ1-2; 7 bases are a match to TRBD1. This CDR3 has 16 residues. Germline-derived CDR1 and CDR2 are MNHEY and SVGAGI. The trim removed 0 bases at V and 7 bases at J, leaving 11 bases unmatched.

This rearrangement joins TRBV29-1 to TRBJ2-5, with D possibly TRBD1 on 5 matching bases. The germline V gene encodes CDR1 SQVTM and CDR2 ANQGSEA. The CDR3 spans 12 residues. The V gene lost 4 bases and the J gene lost 3 bases, with 9 bases spanning the gap. CDR3 in DNA: TGCAGCGTTGGGGGCGGCAAAGAGACCCAGTACTTC. Translating it yields CSVGGGKETQYF.

The chain couples TRBV7-3 to TRBJ2-1; 12 positions match TRBD2. Germline V gene data show CDR1 as SGHTA and CDR2 as FQGTGA. With V trimmed by 4 bases and J by 9 bases, 7 bases remained unmatched. The CDR3 spans 15 residues. CDR3 sequence (DNA): TGTGCCAGCAGCTCGGGACTAGCGGGCCCTGGTGAGCAGTTCTTC. Amino acids: CASSSGLAGPGEQFF.

This chain connects TRBV12-5 to TRBJ2-5, with 10 positions matching TRBD2. The CDR3 is made up of 14 amino acids. From germline, CDR1 is LGHNT and CDR2 FRNRAP. V shed 6 bases, J shed 5 bases, and the junction held 6 bases outside the gene matches. CDR3 protein: CASGTGTSVETQYF. Here the CDR3 DNA reads TGTGCTAGTGGGACCGGGACTAGCGTGGAGACCCAGTACTTC. Supplemented by reference TRBV12-5 and TRBJ2-5, the full variable domain reads DARVTQTPRHKVTEMGQEVTMRCQPILGHNTVFWYRQTMMQGLELLAYFRNRAPLDDSGMPKDRFSAEMPDATLATLKIQPSEPRDSAVYFCASGTGTSVETQYFGPGTRLLVL.

J is TRBJ2-6 and V is TRBV6-6; D gene uncertain. The germline V gene encodes CDR1 MNHNY and CDR2 SVGAGI (reference sequence). Trimming left V 5 bases short and J 0 bases short, with 8 bases between. The CDR3 runs 15 residues. The CDR3: CASSQPLSGANVLTF. In DNA form, the CDR3 reads TGTGCCAGCAGTCAACCCCTCTCTGGGGCCAACGTCCTGACTTTC.

The V and J genes are TRBV29-1 and TRBJ2-3; D perhaps matches TRBD2 (6 bases). Trimming left V 3 bases short and J 4 bases short, with 8 bases between. CDR1 SQVTM and CDR2 ANQGSEA come from the germline V gene. The CDR3 extends over 12 amino acids. DNA for the CDR3: TGCAGCGTTGACGGGAGTGCAGATACGCAGTATTTT. It encodes CSVDGSADTQYF.

The gene calls are TRBV20-1 and TRBJ1-1; perhaps TRBD1 as D (5 bases). Germline V gene lookup returns CDR1 DFQATT and CDR2 SNEGSKA (reference sequence). This CDR3 has 12 residues. Trimming shortened V by 5 bases and J by 9 bases, and 16 bases separated the two germline ends. Here the CDR3 reads CSASNPTEKAFF. The CDR3 DNA follows: TGCAGTGCTTCTAATCCGACAGAAAAAGCTTTCTTT.

The genes are TRBV3-1 and TRBJ2-4; 7 bases are shared with TRBD2. V dropped 2 bases and J dropped 12; count of bases not matched to a gene: 7. Germline CDR1 and CDR2: LGHDT and YNNKEL (reference sequence). CDR3 length: 13 residues. CDR3 nucleotides: TGTGCCAGCAGCCAAATGCCAGCGGGGAATCAGTACTTC. This sequence encodes CASSQMPAGNQYF.

The J gene is TRBJ2-3, the V gene TRBV28; D gene unclear. Germline V CDR1 and CDR2: MDHEN, SYDVKM. The CDR3 consists of 14 residues. V lost 4 bases, J lost 7 bases, and 15 bases lay in between. CDR3 coding DNA: TGTGCCAGCAGTTCCGCGAGGTCCCCTTATACGCAGTATTTT. Residues: CASSSARSPYTQYF.

The chain combines TRBV9 with TRBJ2-3; D might be TRBD2 (6 bases). CDR3 size: 14 residues. Trimming left V 4 bases short and J 2 bases short, with 11 bases between. CDR1 and CDR2 (germline): SGDLS, YYNGEE. The CDR3 sequence: CASSLTSPTDTQYF. The CDR3 DNA reads as TGTGCCAGCAGCTTAACTAGCCCCACAGATACGCAGTATTTT.

The gene calls are TRBV12-3 or TRBV12-4 and TRBJ1-2; D is unclear. V lost 4 bases and J lost 7, with 13 bases in between. The CDR3 is 13 amino acids. The CDR3 nucleotides are TGTGCCAGCAGTTACGGGGTTTTTGGTGGCTACACCTTC. Translated, it gives CASSYGVFGGYTF.

This chain links TRBV5-6 with TRBJ1-3; D call uncertain. The CDR3 totals 13 residues. The V gene's germline CDR1 is SGHDT and CDR2 YYEEEE. V lost 4 bases, J lost 6 bases, and 11 bases lay in between. The CDR3: CASSPDLSNTIYF. Here the CDR3 DNA reads TGTGCCAGCAGCCCGGACCTCTCAAACACCATATATTTT.

The chain is built from TRBV20-1 and TRBJ1-5; D not certain. V was clipped by 1 base and J by 0 bases, with 7 bases between them. CDR3 length: 14 amino acids. Germline loops: CDR1 DFQATT, CDR2 SNEGSKA (reference sequence). CDR3 loop: CSARAAGSNQPQHF. The DNA of the CDR3 is TGCAGTGCTAGAGCAGCAGGTAGCAATCAGCCCCAGCATTTT.

The chain couples TRBV12-3 or TRBV12-4 to TRBJ2-2; 11 bases are a match to TRBD2. The CDR3 runs to 16 residues. V lost 1 base, J lost 5 bases, and 3 bases stayed unmatched. This chain's CDR3 is CASSLVVAGGTGELFF. The CDR3 nucleotides are TGTGCCAGCAGTTTAGTAGTAGCGGGAGGGACCGGGGAGCTGTTTTTT.

This chain uses TRBV6-5 with TRBJ1-2; no clear D gene. V was pared by 2 bases and J by 7 bases, with 8 bases between. The CDR3 spans 12 residues. Germline CDR1 reads MNHEY; CDR2 reads SVGAGI. This CDR3 is CASSYEGSGYTF. The CDR3 DNA reads TGTGCCAGCAGTTACGAGGGCTCTGGCTACACCTTC.

The chain employs TRBV18 and TRBJ1-1; D is ambiguous. The V end lost 6 bases, the J end lost 1 base, and 6 bases lay between the germline ends. Germline V gene data show CDR1 as KGHSH and CDR2 as LQKENI. This CDR3 contains 12 residues. CDR3 region: CASSPGNTEAFF. CDR3 DNA: TGTGCCAGCTCCCCCGGGAACACTGAAGCTTTCTTT. The complete variable domain, with remaining parts taken from reference TRBV18 and TRBJ1-1, reads NAGVMQNPRHLVRRRGQEARLRCSPMKGHSHVYWYRQLPEEGLKFMVYLQKENIIDESGMPKERFSAEFPKEGPSILRIQQVVRGDSAAYFCASSPGNTEAFFGQGTRLTVV.

J is TRBJ2-7 and V is TRBV20-1, with 8 nucleotides matching TRBD1. Germline V gene lookup returns CDR1 DFQATT and CDR2 SNEGSKA (reference sequence). The ends lost 6 bases at V and 3 bases at J; junction bases unmatched: 7. This CDR3 is 13 amino acids long. CDR3 nucleotides: TGCAGTGCCTGGACAGGGAAGGGCTACGAGCAGTACTTC. Translated: CSAWTGKGYEQYF.

The chain recombines TRBV5-6 with TRBJ2-3; D may match TRBD1 or TRBD2 (5 bases each). This CDR3 region has 15 residues. Trimming took 0 bases from V and 0 from J, leaving 8 bases between them. CDR1 is SGHDT, CDR2 YYEEEE, per germline. The CDR3 sequence is CASSLEWGSTDTQYF. The CDR3 DNA reads TGTGCCAGCAGCTTGGAATGGGGGAGCACAGATACGCAGTATTTT.

This clonotype was seen once. The V and J genes are TRBV25-1 and TRBJ2-7, with 12 bases fitting TRBD2. This CDR3 has 15 residues. Germline loops: CDR1 MGHDK, CDR2 SYGVNS. V lost 2 bases and J lost 2; bases outside the gene matches: 1. CDR3 DNA sequence: TGTGCCAGCAGTGAACTAGCGGGAGGGACCTACGAGCAGTACTTC. This encodes CASSELAGGTYEQYF.

This chain joins TRBV2 and TRBJ2-1; 13 nucleotides agree with TRBD2. This CDR3 has 14 amino acids. In germline, CDR1 is SNHLY, CDR2 FYNNEI. The V segment lost 6 bases and the J segment 8 bases; nucleotides outside the gene matches: 4. The CDR3 sequence: CASRRTSGSYEQFF. The CDR3, as DNA: TGTGCCAGCAGGAGGACTAGCGGGAGCTATGAGCAGTTCTTC.

Only one count was recorded for this clonotype. This chain uses TRBV12-3 or TRBV12-4 with TRBJ1-2; possible D gene TRBD1, 6 bases. The CDR3 sequence is 13 residues long. Between the trimmed V and J ends, which lost 1 base and 8 bases, there was a span of 11 bases. The DNA of the CDR3 is TGTGCCAGCAGTTTAGGACAGGAAAGGGGCTACACCTTC. Translated: CASSLGQERGYTF.

The genes are TRBV5-1 and TRBJ2-7; 7 positions agree with TRBD1. Germline V gene lookup returns CDR1 SGHRS and CDR2 YFSETQ. V lost 0 bases and J lost 3; bases outside the gene matches: 3. The CDR3 runs 14 residues. The CDR3 sequence: CASSLDRGGYEQYF. CDR3 in DNA: TGCGCCAGCAGCTTGGACAGGGGTGGCTACGAGCAGTACTTC.

This chain links TRBV11-1 with TRBJ2-7; D remains ambiguous. Germline assignment: CDR1 SGHAT and CDR2 FQDESV (reference sequence). V was clipped by 3 bases and J by 0 bases, with 18 bases between them. The CDR3 length is 17 residues. The CDR3 here is CASSFPPGWGNSYEQYF. CDR3 nucleotide sequence: TGTGCCAGCAGCTTCCCCCCCGGGTGGGGAAACTCCTACGAGCAGTACTTC.

This rearrangement joins TRBV29-1 to TRBJ2-7; D possibly corresponds to TRBD1 (5 bases). The CDR3 has 12 residues. The V and J ends lost 6 bases and 0 bases respectively, with 9 bases between them. Germline V gives CDR1 SQVTM, CDR2 ANQGSEA. CDR3 amino acids: CSVDDSSYEQYF. Written as DNA, the CDR3 is TGCAGCGTCGATGACAGCTCCTACGAGCAGTACTTC.

The chain recombines TRBV15 with TRBJ2-3; 10 positions match TRBD2. V lost 6 bases, J lost 3 bases, and 3 bases stayed unmatched. The germline CDR1 and CDR2 sequences are LNHNV and YYDKDF (reference sequence). This CDR3 contains 14 residues. In DNA form, the CDR3 reads TGTGCCACCAGAGCGGGAGGGCCGACAGATACGCAGTATTTT. It specifies CATRAGGPTDTQYF. Based on the CDR3 plus reference TRBV15 and TRBJ2-3, the full variable domain is DAMVIQNPRYQVTQFGKPVTLSCSQTLNHNVMYWYQQKSSQAPKLLFHYYDKDFNNEADTPDNFQSRRPNTSFCFLDIRSPGLGDTAMYLCATRAGGPTDTQYFGPGTRLTVL.

The CDR3 coding sequence is TGCAGTGCCGGGGCGACGGGATTAAACACTGAAGCTTTCTTT. Protein product: CSAGATGLNTEAFF. The chain employs TRBV20-1 and TRBJ1-1, with a possible D match to TRBD1 (5 bases). The germline gives CDR1 DFQATT, CDR2 SNEGSKA (reference sequence). Deletions cut 6 bases from V and 2 bases from J, with 16 bases between. This CDR3 is built from 14 residues.

V gene TRBV30 combines with J gene TRBJ2-2, with D maybe TRBD2 (6 bases). Trimming shortened V by 4 bases and J by 2 bases, and 11 bases separated the two germline ends. Germline V CDR1 and CDR2: GTSNPN, SVGIG (reference sequence). This CDR3 comprises 14 residues. The CDR3 loop is CAWTGLRNTGELFF. CDR3 nucleotide sequence: TGTGCCTGGACGGGACTCCGAAACACCGGGGAGCTGTTTTTT.

The rearrangement links TRBV4-1 to TRBJ2-1; maybe TRBD2 (5 bases). Trimming removed 0 bases from V and 7 bases from J, with 13 bases in between. Germline V gene lookup returns CDR1 MGHRA and CDR2 YSYEKL. The CDR3 has 15 amino acids. CDR3: CASSQDRIASNEQFF. The CDR3 nucleotides are TGCGCCAGCAGCCAAGATCGAATAGCGTCTAATGAGCAGTTCTTC.